This passage covers 26 T cell receptor beta chains from one sample sequenced in a study of blood T cell repertoires in COVID-19. Data came from immunoSEQ multiplex PCR; TCRdb stores just in-frame clones and leaves some out. The table records 300,000 to 450,000 clones, 85% of them present only once. What was sequenced was peripheral blood. The receptors shown here come from a woman between 18 and 29 years old with acute or convalescent COVID-19.

V is TRBV19 and J is TRBJ1-4; D ambiguous. V was trimmed by 4 bases and J by 3 bases, leaving 15 bases between them. Germline V lookup: CDR1 LNHDA, CDR2 SQIVND (reference sequence). This CDR3 is built from 16 residues. CDR3 amino acids: CASSRNKVRANEKLFF. The CDR3 DNA is TGTGCCAGTAGTAGAAACAAAGTTCGGGCTAATGAAAAACTGTTTTTT.

The V call is TRBV19, the J call TRBJ1-1; TRBD1 matches 7 bases. From germline, CDR1 is LNHDA and CDR2 SQIVND (reference sequence). After removal of 5 bases from V and 6 bases from J, the junction contained 6 bases not matched to a gene. The CDR3 length is 13 residues. The CDR3 coding sequence is TGTGCCAGTAGTTCCCGACAGGGACCTGAAGCTTTCTTT. Translation gives CASSSRQGPEAFF.

In this sample, this clone turned up a few times. J is TRBJ1-2 and V is TRBV20-1; D might be TRBD1 (5 bases). Germline V CDR1 and CDR2: DFQATT, SNEGSKA (reference sequence). The CDR3 consists of 11 residues. The CDR3 loop reads CSLRTPHGYTF. CDR3 DNA: TGCAGCCTCAGGACACCGCATGGCTACACCTTC.

The chain uses TRBV24-1 and TRBJ2-3; 11 bases fit TRBD2. CDR1 and CDR2 from the germline V gene are KGHDR and SFDVKD. This CDR3 comprises 16 residues. J was trimmed by 8 bases and V by 0 bases; bases with no gene match: 6. CDR3 sequence (DNA): TGTGCCACCAGTGATTTGCTAGCGGGAGGCACGGGTACGCAGTATTTT. Translation gives CATSDLLAGGTGTQYF.

The J gene is TRBJ2-7, the V gene TRBV2; a weak D match, TRBD1 (6 bases). Trimming pared 3 bases from V and 4 bases from J, leaving 10 bases between. Germline CDR1 is SNHLY and CDR2 is FYNNEI. The CDR3 extends over 13 amino acids. The CDR3, as DNA: TGTGCCAGCAGTGATGTACAGGGATACGAGCAGTACTTC. Translated, it gives CASSDVQGYEQYF.

The chain is built from TRBV28 and TRBJ1-2, with D hard to call. This CDR3 contains 15 residues. The ends were cut back, 3 bases at V and 4 bases at J, with 15 bases in the middle. Looked up from germline, CDR1 is MDHEN and CDR2 is SYDVKM. CDR3 amino acids: CASSLATLDAYGYTF. The CDR3, as DNA: TGTGCCAGCAGTTTGGCGACTTTAGACGCCTATGGCTACACCTTC.

This sequence joins TRBV10-3 and TRBJ2-7; TRBD1 matches at 9 bases. The CDR3 consists of 14 residues. Looked up from germline, CDR1 is ENHRY and CDR2 is SYGVKD. The J segment lost 1 base and the V segment lost 6 bases, leaving 4 bases of the junction unmatched. The CDR3 loop is CAISGQGFSYEQYF. The CDR3 DNA reads as TGTGCCATCAGCGGACAGGGGTTTTCCTACGAGCAGTACTTC.

The chain combines TRBV6-5 with TRBJ1-3; 7 nucleotides match TRBD1. V shed 4 bases, J shed 4 bases, and the junction held 7 bases outside the gene matches. The CDR3 runs to 15 residues. CDR1 is MNHEY, CDR2 SVGAGI, per germline. CDR3 DNA: TGTGCCAGCAGTTCGGGACAGCTCGGGGGAAACACCATATATTTT. Amino acid sequence: CASSSGQLGGNTIYF.

This clone has a count of ten or more. The V call is TRBV10-3, the J call TRBJ1-5, with TRBD1 as a possible D gene (6 bases). Germline lookup yields CDR1 ENHRY and CDR2 SYGVKD. V was shortened by 4 bases and J by 4 bases, with 11 bases between the two germline ends. This CDR3 is 14 amino acids long. CDR3 bases: TGTGCCATCAGTGGTTCAGGGGCTAATCAGCCCCAGCATTTT. Encoded protein: CAISGSGANQPQHF.

The chain uses TRBV5-1 and TRBJ2-6; 10 positions match TRBD1. The CDR3 spans 18 residues. CDR1 and CDR2 (germline): SGHRS, YFSETQ. Losses at the gene ends were 2 bases for V and 1 base for J; bases not matched to a gene: 6. The CDR3 DNA reads TGCGCCAGCAGCTTTTTCGGGACAGGGGTGTCTGGGGCCAACGTCCTGACTTTC. Amino acids: CASSFFGTGVSGANVLTF. Together with reference TRBV5-1 and TRBJ2-6, the CDR3 gives the full variable domain: KAGVTQTPRYLIKTRGQQVTLSCSPISGHRSVSWYQQTPGQGLQFLFEYFSETQRNKGNFPGRFSGRQFSNSRSEMNVSTLELGDSALYLCASSFFGTGVSGANVLTFGAGSRLTVL.

This chain uses TRBV4-1 with TRBJ1-2; D is unresolved. The CDR3 has 16 amino acids. The germline V gene has CDR1 MGHRA and CDR2 YSYEKL. V dropped 0 bases and J dropped 0 bases, with 11 bases sitting between them. CDR3 bases: TGCGCCAGCAGCCAAGATTCCCTGGCCTCTAACTATGGCTACACCTTC. This translates into CASSQDSLASNYGYTF.

This clone was observed a single time. This chain joins TRBV6-5 and TRBJ1-2, with 10 bases identical to TRBD1. Unmatched junction bases numbered 4, after V lost 2 bases and J lost 7 bases. Per germline, CDR1 MNHEY and CDR2 SVGAGI. This CDR3 has 14 residues. This chain's CDR3 is CASSYRDRGPGYTF. Written as DNA, the CDR3 is TGTGCCAGCAGTTACAGGGACAGGGGCCCTGGCTACACCTTC.

V usage is TRBV10-2 and J usage is TRBJ2-5; TRBD2 aligns across 11 bases. The J segment lost 4 bases and the V segment lost 10 bases, leaving 8 bases of the junction unmatched. The length of the CDR3 is 14 residues. The germline CDR1 and CDR2 sequences are WSHSY and SAAADI. The DNA for the CDR3 is TGCGCCACCCGTATCGGGACTAGCGGAGAGACCCAGTACTTC. Its protein is CATRIGTSGETQYF.

The chain couples TRBV5-4 to TRBJ2-3; TRBD1 matches 7 bases. J was trimmed by 1 base and V by 10 bases; bases with no gene match: 9. The CDR3 is 14 residues long. Germline lookup yields CDR1 SGHNT and CDR2 YYREEE (reference sequence). In nucleotides, the CDR3 is TGTGCCCTCCGGACAGGACCTCGCACAGATACGCAGTATTTT. Its translation is CALRTGPRTDTQYF.

This chain links TRBV5-6 with TRBJ1-3, with D possibly matching TRBD1 (6 bases). Per the germline V gene, CDR1 is SGHDT and CDR2 is YYEEEE. This CDR3 comprises 13 residues. Trimming cost V 4 bases and J 6 bases, with 11 bases left between them. CDR3 residues: CASSDRWANTIYF. CDR3 in DNA: TGTGCCAGCAGCGACAGGTGGGCAAACACCATATATTTT.

This chain uses TRBV9 with TRBJ2-5; no clear D gene. The CDR3 covers 13 residues. Between the trimmed V and J ends, which lost 3 bases and 5 bases, there was a span of 11 bases. The germline gives CDR1 SGDLS, CDR2 YYNGEE. The CDR3 nucleotides read TGTGCCAGCAGCGCGACTGGTCTGGAGACCCAGTACTTC. It codes for CASSATGLETQYF. The full variable domain, rest sourced from reference TRBV9 and TRBJ2-5, is DSGVTQTPKHLITATGQRVTLRCSPRSGDLSVYWYQQSLDQGLQFLIQYYNGEERAKGNILERFSAQQFPDLHSELNLSSLELGDSALYFCASSATGLETQYFGPGTRLLVL.

The genes are TRBV4-1 and TRBJ2-1, with 7 bases fitting TRBD2. The CDR3 totals 12 residues. Germline V gives CDR1 MGHRA, CDR2 YSYEKL. The trim removed 1 base at V and 13 bases at J, leaving 4 bases unmatched. The CDR3 DNA sequence: TGCGCCAGCAGCCAAGGGCGGGAGCGTCAGTTCTTC. Translating gives CASSQGRERQFF.

The chain couples TRBV7-8 to TRBJ2-7; D remains ambiguous. The CDR3 has 12 residues. Germline V lookup: CDR1 SGHVS, CDR2 FQNEAQ. Trimming stripped 5 bases from V and 7 bases from J, with 12 bases between. The CDR3 loop reads CASSPERREQYF. The CDR3 coding sequence is TGTGCCAGCAGCCCCGAGCGACGAGAGCAGTACTTC.

The chain joins TRBV11-1 to TRBJ2-1; 12 bases fit TRBD2. This CDR3 has 16 amino acids. V dropped 8 bases and J dropped 8; count of bases not matched to a gene: 13. The germline V gene has CDR1 SGHAT and CDR2 FQDESV (reference sequence). DNA for the CDR3: TGTGCCAGCGGCGCTCGGGCTAGCGGGGGGGTAGATGAGCAGTTCTTC. It is translated as CASGARASGGVDEQFF.

A few counts support this clone. The chain uses TRBV7-9 and TRBJ2-1, with TRBD1 matching 10 bases. The CDR3 has 17 residues. Germline CDR1 SEHNR, CDR2 FQNEAQ (reference sequence). Trimming removed 3 bases from V and 3 bases from J; junction bases left unmatched: 8. The CDR3 nucleotides are TGTGCCAGCAGCTTTTTCCGGACAGGGGGTTTCTACAATGAGCAGTTCTTC. Residues: CASSFFRTGGFYNEQFF.

CDR3 nucleotides: TGTGCCAGCAGCGTAACTAGCGGGACGCCGATTAGCACAGATACGCAGTATTTT. Translated: CASSVTSGTPISTDTQYF. The chain combines TRBV9 with TRBJ2-3, with 10 positions matching TRBD2. The CDR3 consists of 18 residues. The V segment lost 1 base and the J segment 0 bases; nucleotides outside the gene matches: 8. Germline V gene lookup returns CDR1 SGDLS and CDR2 YYNGEE. Complete variable domain (other parts from reference TRBV9 and TRBJ2-3): DSGVTQTPKHLITATGQRVTLRCSPRSGDLSVYWYQQSLDQGLQFLIQYYNGEERAKGNILERFSAQQFPDLHSELNLSSLELGDSALYFCASSVTSGTPISTDTQYFGPGTRLTVL.

The V gene is TRBV30, the J gene TRBJ2-2; the D gene is possibly TRBD1 (6 bases). Trimming shortened V by 2 bases and J by 3 bases, and 13 bases separated the two germline ends. The CDR3 runs 15 residues. CDR1 and CDR2 (germline): GTSNPN, SVGIG (reference sequence). The CDR3 sequence: CAWSRDNLDTGELFF. Here the CDR3 DNA reads TGTGCCTGGAGTCGGGACAATCTAGACACCGGGGAGCTGTTTTTT.

The CDR3 reads CATSDPSVGYGYTF. The CDR3 DNA sequence: TGTGCCACCAGTGATCCGTCGGTCGGCTATGGCTACACCTTC. This chain links TRBV24-1 with TRBJ1-2, with D unclear. Germline-derived CDR1 and CDR2 are KGHDR and SFDVKD. Between the trimmed V and J ends, which lost 3 bases and 4 bases, there was a span of 11 bases. The CDR3 has 14 amino acids.

This clone occurred once. The chain employs TRBV9 and TRBJ2-1, with no clear D. Trimming removed 0 bases from V and 5 bases from J, with 12 bases in between. Germline assignment: CDR1 SGDLS and CDR2 YYNGEE. The CDR3 spans 15 residues. The CDR3 DNA reads as TGTGCCAGCAGCGTAGATCCGGGTTCCAACAATGAGCAGTTCTTC. This gives the protein CASSVDPGSNNEQFF.

This chain links TRBV6-6 with TRBJ1-2; D perhaps matches TRBD1 (5 bases). V dropped 6 bases and J dropped 5 bases, with 19 bases sitting between them. The CDR3 loop spans 15 amino acids. Per germline, CDR1 MNHNY and CDR2 SVGAGI (reference sequence). The CDR3 is CASRSVNLGGYGYTF. The CDR3 coding sequence is TGTGCCAGCAGGTCCGTCAATCTCGGGGGTTATGGCTACACCTTC.

The chain couples TRBV12-5 to TRBJ1-6, with 7 bases fitting TRBD1. Germline V lookup: CDR1 LGHNT, CDR2 FRNRAP. With V trimmed by 6 bases and J by 3 bases, 5 bases remained unmatched. CDR3 length equals 15 residues. The CDR3 nucleotides read TGTGCTAGTGGCACAACAGGGGACTATAATTCACCCCTCCACTTT. Encoded protein: CASGTTGDYNSPLHF.